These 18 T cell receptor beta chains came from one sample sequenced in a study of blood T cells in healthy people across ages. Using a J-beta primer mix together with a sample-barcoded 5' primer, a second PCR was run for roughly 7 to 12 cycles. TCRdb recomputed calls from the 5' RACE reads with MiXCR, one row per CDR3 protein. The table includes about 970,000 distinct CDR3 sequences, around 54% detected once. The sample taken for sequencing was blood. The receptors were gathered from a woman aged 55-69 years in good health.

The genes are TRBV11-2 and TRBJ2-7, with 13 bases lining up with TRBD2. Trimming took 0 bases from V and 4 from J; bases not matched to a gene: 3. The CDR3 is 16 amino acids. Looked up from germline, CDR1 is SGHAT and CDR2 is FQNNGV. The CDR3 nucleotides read TGTGCCAGCAGCTTAGATCTGGGACTAGCGGGATACGAGCAGTACTTC. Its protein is CASSLDLGLAGYEQYF.

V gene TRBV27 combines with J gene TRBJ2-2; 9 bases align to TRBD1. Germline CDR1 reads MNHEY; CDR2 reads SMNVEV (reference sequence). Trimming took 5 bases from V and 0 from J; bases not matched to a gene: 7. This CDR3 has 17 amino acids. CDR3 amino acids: CASSQGTGRPNTGELFF. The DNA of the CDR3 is TGTGCCAGCAGTCAAGGGACAGGGAGGCCGAACACCGGGGAGCTGTTTTTT.

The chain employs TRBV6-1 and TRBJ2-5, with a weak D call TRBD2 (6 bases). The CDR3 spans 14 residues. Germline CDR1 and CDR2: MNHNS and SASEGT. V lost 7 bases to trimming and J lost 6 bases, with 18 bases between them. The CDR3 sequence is CASILQGRGKTQYF. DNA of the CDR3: TGTGCCAGCATTCTCCAGGGTCGGGGGAAGACCCAGTACTTC.

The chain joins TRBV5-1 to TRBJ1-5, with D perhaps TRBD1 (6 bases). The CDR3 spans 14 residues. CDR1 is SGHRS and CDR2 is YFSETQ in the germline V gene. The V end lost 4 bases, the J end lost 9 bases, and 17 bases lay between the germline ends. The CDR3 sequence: CASSEQGGHRPQHF. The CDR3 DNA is TGCGCCAGCAGCGAACAGGGAGGCCATCGGCCCCAGCATTTT.

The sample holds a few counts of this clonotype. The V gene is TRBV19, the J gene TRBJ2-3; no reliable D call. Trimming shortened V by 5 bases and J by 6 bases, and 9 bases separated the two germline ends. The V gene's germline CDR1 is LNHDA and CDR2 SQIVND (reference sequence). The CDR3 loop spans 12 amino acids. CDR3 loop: CASSPQLDTQYF. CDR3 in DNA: TGTGCCAGTAGTCCACAGTTGGATACGCAGTATTTT.

DNA of the CDR3: TGCAGCGTCACAGCGAACACCGGGGAGCTGTTTTTT. Its protein is CSVTANTGELFF. The chain combines TRBV29-1 with TRBJ2-2; D remains ambiguous. The V end was cut by 6 bases, the J end by 0 bases, with 5 bases between. The CDR3 length is 12 residues. Germline CDR1 and CDR2: SQVTM and ANQGSEA.

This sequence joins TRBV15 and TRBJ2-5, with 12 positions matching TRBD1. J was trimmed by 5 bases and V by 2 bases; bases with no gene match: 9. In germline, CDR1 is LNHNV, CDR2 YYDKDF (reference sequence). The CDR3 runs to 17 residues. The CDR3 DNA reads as TGTGCCACCAGCAGAAACCGGGACAGGGGGCGCTGGGAGACCCAGTACTTC. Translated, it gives CATSRNRDRGRWETQYF.

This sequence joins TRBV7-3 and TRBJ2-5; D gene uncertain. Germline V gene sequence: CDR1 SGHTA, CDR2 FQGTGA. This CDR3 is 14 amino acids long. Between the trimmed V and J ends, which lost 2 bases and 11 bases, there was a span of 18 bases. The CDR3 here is CASSLFPRGNEQYF. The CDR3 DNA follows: TGTGCCAGCAGCTTATTTCCTAGAGGAAATGAGCAGTACTTC.

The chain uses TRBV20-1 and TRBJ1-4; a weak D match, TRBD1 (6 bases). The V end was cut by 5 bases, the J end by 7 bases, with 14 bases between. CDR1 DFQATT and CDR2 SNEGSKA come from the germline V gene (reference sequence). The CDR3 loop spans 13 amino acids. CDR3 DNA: TGCAGTGCTCAAGTGGGGGCGGGTGAAAAACTGTTTTTT. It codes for CSAQVGAGEKLFF.

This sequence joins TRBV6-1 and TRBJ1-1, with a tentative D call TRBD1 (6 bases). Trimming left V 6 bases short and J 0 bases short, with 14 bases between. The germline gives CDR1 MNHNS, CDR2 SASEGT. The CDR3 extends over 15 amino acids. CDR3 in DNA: TGTGCCAGCAGGGGGCAGGGGCCGGTGAACACTGAAGCTTTCTTT. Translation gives CASRGQGPVNTEAFF.

CDR3 coding DNA: TGCGCCAGCAGCCAAGAGGGGGGAGACCCCAGAGACGATGAGCAGTTCTTC. Translation gives CASSQEGGDPRDDEQFF. The chain couples TRBV4-1 to TRBJ2-1; possible D gene TRBD2, 6 bases. Germline V CDR1 and CDR2: MGHRA, YSYEKL. V lost 0 bases to trimming and J lost 8 bases, with 20 bases between them. The CDR3 is 17 residues long.

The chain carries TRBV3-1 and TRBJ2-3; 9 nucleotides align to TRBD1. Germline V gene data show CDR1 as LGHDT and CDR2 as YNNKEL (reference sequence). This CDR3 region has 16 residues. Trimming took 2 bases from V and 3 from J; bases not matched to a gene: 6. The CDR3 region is CASSQYDRGNTDTQYF. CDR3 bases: TGTGCCAGCAGCCAATACGACAGGGGGAATACAGATACGCAGTATTTT.

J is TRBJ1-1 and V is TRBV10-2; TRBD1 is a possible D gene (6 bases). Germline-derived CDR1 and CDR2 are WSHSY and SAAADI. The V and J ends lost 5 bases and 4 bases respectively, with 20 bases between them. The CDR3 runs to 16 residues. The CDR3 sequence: CASSIYAGVGFTEAFF. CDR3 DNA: TGCGCCAGCAGTATATATGCAGGGGTTGGGTTCACTGAAGCTTTCTTT.

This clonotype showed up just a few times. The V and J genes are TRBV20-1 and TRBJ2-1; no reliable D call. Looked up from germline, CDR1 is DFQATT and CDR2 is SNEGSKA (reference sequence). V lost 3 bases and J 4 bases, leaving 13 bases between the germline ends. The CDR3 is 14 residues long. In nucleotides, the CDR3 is TGCAGTGCTAGTTGGCGACCCAGATACAATGAGCAGTTCTTC. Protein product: CSASWRPRYNEQFF.

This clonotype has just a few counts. The CDR3 loop reads CATSRGEIPYEQYF. CDR3 nucleotide sequence: TGTGCCACCAGCAGAGGTGAGATCCCCTACGAGCAGTACTTC. V gene TRBV15 combines with J gene TRBJ2-7; D is undetermined. V dropped 1 base and J dropped 2 bases, with 9 bases sitting between them. Germline values: CDR1 LNHNV, CDR2 YYDKDF (reference sequence). The CDR3 totals 14 residues.

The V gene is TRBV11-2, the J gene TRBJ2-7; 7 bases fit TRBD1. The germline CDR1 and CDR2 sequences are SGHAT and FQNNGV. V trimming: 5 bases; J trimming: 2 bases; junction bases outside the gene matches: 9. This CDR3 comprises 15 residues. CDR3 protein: CASSPYRGSTYEQYF. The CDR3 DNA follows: TGTGCCAGCAGCCCCTACAGGGGCAGCACCTACGAGCAGTACTTC. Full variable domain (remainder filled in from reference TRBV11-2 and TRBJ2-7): EAGVAQSPRYKIIEKRQSVAFWCNPISGHATLYWYQQILGQGPKLLIQFQNNGVVDDSQLPKDRFSAERLKGVDSTLKIQPAKLEDSAVYLCASSPYRGSTYEQYFGPGTRLTVT.

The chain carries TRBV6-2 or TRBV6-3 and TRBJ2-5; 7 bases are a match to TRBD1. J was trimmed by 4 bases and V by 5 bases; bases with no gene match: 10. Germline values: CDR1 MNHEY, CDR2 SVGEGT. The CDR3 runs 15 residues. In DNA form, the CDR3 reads TGTGCCAGCAGTCCCAGGGGGTATGCTGTAGAGACCCAGTACTTC. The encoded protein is CASSPRGYAVETQYF.

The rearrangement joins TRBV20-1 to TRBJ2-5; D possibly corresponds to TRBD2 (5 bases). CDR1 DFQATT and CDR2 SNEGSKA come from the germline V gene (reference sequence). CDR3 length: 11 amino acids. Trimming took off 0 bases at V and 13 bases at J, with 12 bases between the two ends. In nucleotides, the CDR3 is TGCAGTGCTAGAGATCTAGCAGGAGGGTACTTC. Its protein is CSARDLAGGYF.